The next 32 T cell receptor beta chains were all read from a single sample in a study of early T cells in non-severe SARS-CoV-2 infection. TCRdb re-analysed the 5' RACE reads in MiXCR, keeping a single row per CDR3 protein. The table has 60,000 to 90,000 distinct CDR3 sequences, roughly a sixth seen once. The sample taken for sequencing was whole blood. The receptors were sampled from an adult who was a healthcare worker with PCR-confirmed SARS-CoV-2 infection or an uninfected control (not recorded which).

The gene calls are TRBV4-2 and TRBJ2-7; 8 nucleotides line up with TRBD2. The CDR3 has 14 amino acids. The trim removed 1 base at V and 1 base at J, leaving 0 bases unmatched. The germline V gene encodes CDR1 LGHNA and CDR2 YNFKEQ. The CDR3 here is CASSQAGGSYEQYF. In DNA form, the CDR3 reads TGTGCCAGCAGCCAAGCGGGGGGGTCCTACGAGCAGTACTTC.

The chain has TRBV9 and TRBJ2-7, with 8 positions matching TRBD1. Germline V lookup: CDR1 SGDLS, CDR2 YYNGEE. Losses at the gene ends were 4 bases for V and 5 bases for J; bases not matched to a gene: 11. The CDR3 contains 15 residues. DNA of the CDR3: TGTGCCAGCAGCCCCTTGACAGGGGACCCCAACGAGCAGTACTTC. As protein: CASSPLTGDPNEQYF.

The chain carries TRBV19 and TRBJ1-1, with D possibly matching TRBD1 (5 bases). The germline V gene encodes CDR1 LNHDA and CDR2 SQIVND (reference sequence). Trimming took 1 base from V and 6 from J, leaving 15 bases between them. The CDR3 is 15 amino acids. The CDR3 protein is CASSIGKGTVPEAFF. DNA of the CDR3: TGTGCCAGTAGTATAGGAAAAGGGACGGTTCCTGAAGCTTTCTTT.

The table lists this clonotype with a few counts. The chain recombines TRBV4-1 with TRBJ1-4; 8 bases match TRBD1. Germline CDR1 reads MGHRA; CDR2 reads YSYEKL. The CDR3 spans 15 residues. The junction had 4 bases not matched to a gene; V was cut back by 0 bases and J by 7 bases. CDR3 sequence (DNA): TGCGCCAGCAGCCAAGATATTGGACAGGGTGAAAAACTGTTTTTT. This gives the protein CASSQDIGQGEKLFF.

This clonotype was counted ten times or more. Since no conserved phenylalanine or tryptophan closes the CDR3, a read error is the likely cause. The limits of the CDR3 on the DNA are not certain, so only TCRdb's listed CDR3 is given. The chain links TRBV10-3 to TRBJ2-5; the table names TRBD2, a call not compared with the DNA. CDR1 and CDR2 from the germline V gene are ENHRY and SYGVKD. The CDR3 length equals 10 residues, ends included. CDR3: CAISFPGTYL.

The DNA of the CDR3 is TGCGCCAGCAGGCCGGGGGCTGGGGCCAACGTCCTGACTTTC. Protein: CASRPGAGANVLTF. The chain links TRBV5-1 to TRBJ2-6; D perhaps matches TRBD2 (6 bases). Germline CDR1 SGHRS, CDR2 YFSETQ. Trimming cost V 5 bases and J 2 bases, with 8 bases left between them. The length of the CDR3 is 14 residues.

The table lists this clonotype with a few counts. In DNA form, the CDR3 reads TGCGCCAGCAGCCTACAGACAGAGTACGAGCAGTACTTC. Its translation: CASSLQTEYEQYF. The J gene is TRBJ2-7, the V gene TRBV4-1, with D perhaps matching TRBD1 (5 bases). Deletions cut 4 bases from V and 4 bases from J, with 11 bases between. In germline, CDR1 is MGHRA, CDR2 YSYEKL. CDR3 length: 13 amino acids.

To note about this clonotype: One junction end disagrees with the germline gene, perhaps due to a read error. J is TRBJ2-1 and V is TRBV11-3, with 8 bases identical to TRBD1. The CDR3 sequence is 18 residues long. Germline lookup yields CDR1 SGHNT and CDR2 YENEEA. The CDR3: CVSSPGQGSPVLWNEQFF. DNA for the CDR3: TGTGTCAGCAGCCCCGGACAGGGATCGCCCGTATTGTGGAATGAGCAGTTCTTC.

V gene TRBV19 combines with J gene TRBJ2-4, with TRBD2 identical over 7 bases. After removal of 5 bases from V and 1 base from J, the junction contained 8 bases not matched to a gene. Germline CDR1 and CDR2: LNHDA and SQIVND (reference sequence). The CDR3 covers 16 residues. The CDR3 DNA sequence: TGTGCCAGTAGTCTTAGACTAGCTGACGCCAAAAACATTCAGTACTTC. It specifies CASSLRLADAKNIQYF.

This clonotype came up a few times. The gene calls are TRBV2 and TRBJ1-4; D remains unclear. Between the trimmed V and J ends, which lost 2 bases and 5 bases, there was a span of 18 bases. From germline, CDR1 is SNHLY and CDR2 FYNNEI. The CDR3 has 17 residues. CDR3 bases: TGTGCCAGCAGTGAAAGGCTCTGGGCAGGCCTGAATGAAAAACTGTTTTTT. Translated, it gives CASSERLWAGLNEKLFF.

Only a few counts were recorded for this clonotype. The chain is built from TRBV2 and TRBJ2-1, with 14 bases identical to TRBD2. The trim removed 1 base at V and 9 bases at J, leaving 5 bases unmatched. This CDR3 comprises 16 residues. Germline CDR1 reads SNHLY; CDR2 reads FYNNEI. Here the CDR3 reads CASSEVTSGGALEQFF. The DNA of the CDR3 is TGTGCCAGCAGTGAAGTGACTAGCGGGGGGGCACTTGAGCAGTTCTTC.

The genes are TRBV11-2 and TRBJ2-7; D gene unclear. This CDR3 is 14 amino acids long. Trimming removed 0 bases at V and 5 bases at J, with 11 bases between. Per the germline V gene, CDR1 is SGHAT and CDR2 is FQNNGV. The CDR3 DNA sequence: TGTGCCAGCAGCTTAGATCCCCTCCGAAACGAGCAGTACTTC. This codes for CASSLDPLRNEQYF.

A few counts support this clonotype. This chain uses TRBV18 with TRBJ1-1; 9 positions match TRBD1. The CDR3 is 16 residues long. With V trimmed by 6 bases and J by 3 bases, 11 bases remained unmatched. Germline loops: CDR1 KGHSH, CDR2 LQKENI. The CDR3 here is CASSFRTGDMDTEAFF. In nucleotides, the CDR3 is TGTGCCAGCTCTTTTCGGACAGGGGACATGGACACTGAAGCTTTCTTT.

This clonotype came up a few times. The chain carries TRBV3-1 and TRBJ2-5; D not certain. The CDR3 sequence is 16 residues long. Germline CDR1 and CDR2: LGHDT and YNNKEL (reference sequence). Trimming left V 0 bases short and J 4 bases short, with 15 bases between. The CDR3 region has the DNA TGTGCCAGCAGCCAAGATTCCGTTATTCCCTCAGAGACCCAGTACTTC. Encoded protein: CASSQDSVIPSETQYF.

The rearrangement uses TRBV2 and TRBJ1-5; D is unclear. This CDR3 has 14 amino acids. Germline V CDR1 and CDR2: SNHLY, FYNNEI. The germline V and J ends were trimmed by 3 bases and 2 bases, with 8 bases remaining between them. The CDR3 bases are TGTGCCAGCAGTGAGACCGTTCGCAATCAGCCCCAGCATTTT. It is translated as CASSETVRNQPQHF.

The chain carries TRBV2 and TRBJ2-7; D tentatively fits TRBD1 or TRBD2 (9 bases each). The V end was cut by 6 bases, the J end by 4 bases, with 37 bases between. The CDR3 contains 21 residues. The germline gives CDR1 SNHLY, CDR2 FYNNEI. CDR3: CASRRSYVRDRVVAGEYEQYF. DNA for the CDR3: TGTGCCAGCAGGAGGTCCTATGTCCGGGACAGGGTGGTAGCGGGGGAATACGAGCAGTACTTC.

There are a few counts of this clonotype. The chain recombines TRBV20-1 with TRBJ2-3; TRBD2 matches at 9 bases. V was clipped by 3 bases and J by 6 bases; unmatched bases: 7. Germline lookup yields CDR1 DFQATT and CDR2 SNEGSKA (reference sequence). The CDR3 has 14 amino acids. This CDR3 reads CSASRLAGSDTQYF. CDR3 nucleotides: TGCAGTGCTAGTCGGCTAGCGGGGAGTGATACGCAGTATTTT.

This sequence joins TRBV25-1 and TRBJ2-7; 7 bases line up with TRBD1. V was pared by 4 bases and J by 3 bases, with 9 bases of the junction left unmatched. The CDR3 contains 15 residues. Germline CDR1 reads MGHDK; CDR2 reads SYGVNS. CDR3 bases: TGTGCCAGCAGTGCACCTGACAGGGCTTTCTACGAGCAGTACTTC. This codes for CASSAPDRAFYEQYF.

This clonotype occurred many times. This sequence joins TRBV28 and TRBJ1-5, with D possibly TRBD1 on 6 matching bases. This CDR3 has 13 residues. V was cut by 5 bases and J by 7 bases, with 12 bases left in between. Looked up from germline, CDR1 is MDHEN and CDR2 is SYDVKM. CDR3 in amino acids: CASSPRGAQPQHF. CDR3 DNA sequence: TGTGCCAGCAGTCCTAGGGGGGCGCAGCCCCAGCATTTT. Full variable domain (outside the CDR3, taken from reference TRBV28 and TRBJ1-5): DVKVTQSSRYLVKRTGEKVFLECVQDMDHENMFWYRQDPGLGLRLIYFSYDVKMKEKGDIPEGYSVSREKKERFSLILESASTNQTSMYLCASSPRGAQPQHFGDGTRLSIL.

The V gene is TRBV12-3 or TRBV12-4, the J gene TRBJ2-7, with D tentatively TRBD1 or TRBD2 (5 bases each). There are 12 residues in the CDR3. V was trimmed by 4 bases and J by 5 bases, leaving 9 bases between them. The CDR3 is CASSWDPDEQYF. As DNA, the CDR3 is TGTGCCAGCAGTTGGGACCCCGACGAGCAGTACTTC.

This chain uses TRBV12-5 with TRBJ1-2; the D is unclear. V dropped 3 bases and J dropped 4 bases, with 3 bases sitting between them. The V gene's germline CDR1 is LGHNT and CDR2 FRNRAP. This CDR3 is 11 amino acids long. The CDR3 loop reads CASGFFYGYTF. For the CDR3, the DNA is TGTGCTAGTGGTTTCTTCTATGGCTACACCTTC. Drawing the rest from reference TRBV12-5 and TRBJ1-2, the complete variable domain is DARVTQTPRHKVTEMGQEVTMRCQPILGHNTVFWYRQTMMQGLELLAYFRNRAPLDDSGMPKDRFSAEMPDATLATLKIQPSEPRDSAVYFCASGFFYGYTFGSGTRLTVV.

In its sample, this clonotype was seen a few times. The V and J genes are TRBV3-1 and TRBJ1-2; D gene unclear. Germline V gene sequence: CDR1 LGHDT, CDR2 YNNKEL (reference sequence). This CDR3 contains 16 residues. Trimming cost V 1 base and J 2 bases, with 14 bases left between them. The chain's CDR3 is CASSQVLAASNYGYTF. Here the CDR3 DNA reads TGTGCCAGCAGCCAAGTTTTGGCAGCGTCCAACTATGGCTACACCTTC.

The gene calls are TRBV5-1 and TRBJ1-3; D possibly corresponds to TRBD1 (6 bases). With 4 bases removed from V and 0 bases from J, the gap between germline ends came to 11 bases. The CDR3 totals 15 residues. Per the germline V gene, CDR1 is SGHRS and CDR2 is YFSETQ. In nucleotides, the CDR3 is TGCGCCAGCAGCCCAGGACAGAGCTCTGGAAACACCATATATTTT. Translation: CASSPGQSSGNTIYF.

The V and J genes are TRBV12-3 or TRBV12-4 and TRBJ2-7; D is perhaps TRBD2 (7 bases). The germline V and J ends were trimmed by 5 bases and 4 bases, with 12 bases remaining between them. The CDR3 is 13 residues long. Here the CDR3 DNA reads TGTGCCAGCAGTGGGGGGGGCCGTTACGAGCAGTACTTC. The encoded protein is CASSGGGRYEQYF.

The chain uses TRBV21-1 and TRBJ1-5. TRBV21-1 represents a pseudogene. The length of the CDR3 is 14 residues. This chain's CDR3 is CASSNIGGNQPQHF. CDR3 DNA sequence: TGTGCCAGCAGCAACATCGGGGGCAATCAGCCCCAGCATTTT.

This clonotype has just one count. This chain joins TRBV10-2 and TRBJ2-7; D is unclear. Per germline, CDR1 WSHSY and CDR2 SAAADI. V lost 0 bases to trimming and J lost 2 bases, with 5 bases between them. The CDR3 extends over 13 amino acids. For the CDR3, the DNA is TGCGCCAGCAGTGAGTCAGGGACCTACGAGCAGTACTTC. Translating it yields CASSESGTYEQYF.

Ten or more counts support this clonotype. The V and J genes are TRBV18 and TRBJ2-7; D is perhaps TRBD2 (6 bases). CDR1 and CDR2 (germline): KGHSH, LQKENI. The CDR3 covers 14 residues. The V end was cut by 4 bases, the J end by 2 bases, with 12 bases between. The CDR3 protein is CASSLAAGPYEQYF. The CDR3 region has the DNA TGTGCCAGCTCACTGGCGGCGGGGCCCTACGAGCAGTACTTC.

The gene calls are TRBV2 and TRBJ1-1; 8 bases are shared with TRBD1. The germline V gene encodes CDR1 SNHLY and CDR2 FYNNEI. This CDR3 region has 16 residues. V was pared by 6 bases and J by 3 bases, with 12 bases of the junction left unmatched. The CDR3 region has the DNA TGTGCCAGCAGCCCCAGGGGACAGGTGGGCGACACTGAAGCTTTCTTT. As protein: CASSPRGQVGDTEAFF.

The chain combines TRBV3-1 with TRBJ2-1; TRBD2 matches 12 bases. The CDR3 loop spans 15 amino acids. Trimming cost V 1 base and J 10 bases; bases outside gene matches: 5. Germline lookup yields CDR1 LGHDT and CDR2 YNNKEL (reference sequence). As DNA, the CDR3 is TGTGCCAGCAGCCAAGCTAGCGGGGGGGCAATGGAGCAGTTCTTC. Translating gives CASSQASGGAMEQFF.

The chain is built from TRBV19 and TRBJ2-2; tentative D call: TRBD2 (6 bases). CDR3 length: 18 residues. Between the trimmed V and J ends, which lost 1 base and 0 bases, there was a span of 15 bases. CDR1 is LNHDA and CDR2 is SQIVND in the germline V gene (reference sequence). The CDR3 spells CASSIVGPSATNTGELFF. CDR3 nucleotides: TGTGCCAGTAGTATAGTCGGGCCTAGCGCAACGAACACCGGGGAGCTGTTTTTT.

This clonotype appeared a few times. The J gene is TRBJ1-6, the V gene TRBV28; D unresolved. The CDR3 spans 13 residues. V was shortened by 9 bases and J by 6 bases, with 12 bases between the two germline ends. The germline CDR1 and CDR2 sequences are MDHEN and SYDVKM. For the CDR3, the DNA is TGTGCCAGTCTGGACCTTCTTAATTCACCCCTCCACTTT. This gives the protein CASLDLLNSPLHF.

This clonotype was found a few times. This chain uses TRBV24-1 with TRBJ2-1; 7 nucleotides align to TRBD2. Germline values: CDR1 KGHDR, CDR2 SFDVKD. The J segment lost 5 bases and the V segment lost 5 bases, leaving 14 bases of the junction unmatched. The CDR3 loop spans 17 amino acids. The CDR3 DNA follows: TGTGCCACCAGTGGGGCTAGCGGAACCTCCTTCCACAATGAGCAGTTCTTC. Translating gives CATSGASGTSFHNEQFF.